This TCR beta chain was recovered during a study of CD8 T cells in ankylosing spondylitis (dated by TCRdb to about 2017). Regarding the research as a whole: The study profiled T cell receptor beta repertoires in healthy donors and ankylosing spondylitis patients to find disease-linked TCR variants. The whole study cohort included 95 to 130 healthy donors and about two dozen ankylosing spondylitis patients. Samples of peripheral blood were taken, and for ankylosing spondylitis patients, synovial fluid was collected as well.

General study outcomes and caveats: According to the report, matched synovial fluid samples from ankylosing spondylitis patients were significantly enriched for the disease-linked clones. In peripheral blood, the disease-linked clones were found at relatively low frequencies and had a CD8+ phenotype. A TCR beta motif made up of under ten highly homologous amino acid variants appeared to be characteristic of blood from ankylosing spondylitis patients. Some of the motif variants had been reported before in the synovial fluid and blood of reactive arthritis patients, a finding that suggests common disease-initiation mechanisms.

There are 18 amino acids in the CDR3, from cysteine to phenylalanine inclusive. Left in the record is the CDR3 DNA by itself, 54 bases read in frame from the first base. V is shortened by 3 bases, J by 0 bases, and the region joining them spans 15 bases. This clonotype was recorded a few times. Its cognate antigen has yet to be identified. No much larger clone is present one base from it, and per-base qualities are unavailable. Instrument used: Illumina HiSeq 2500. Quantitative 5'-RACE with molecular barcodes was used to prepare TCR beta libraries. As for how the authors treated the data: A new computational method based on a probabilistic model of VDJ rearrangement was used to identify disease-linked TCR variants. In-frame beta chains were kept once TCRdb had trimmed the public reads at Q25 with fastp and called clones with MiXCR. Each CDR3 protein appears once, grouped with its most common genes and DNA. These V and J calls originate from TCRdb's pipeline instead of the authors' own analysis. The sample table contains around 480,000 distinct CDR3 sequences; only one count was recorded for approximately 17% of them. 0.85% to 1.3% of the sample is taken by the ten largest.

The chain couples TRBV12-3 or TRBV12-4 to TRBJ2-6; the D segment cannot be called with confidence. The sample comprised blood, either unsorted or a sorted T cell fraction (not recorded which). The receptor was isolated from a male donor with ankylosing spondylitis. In nucleotide form, the sequence is TGTGCCAGCAGTTTTGTCAGGAAGGATTACTCTGGGGCCAACGTCCTGACTTTC. Its amino acids are CASSFVRKDYSGANVLTF.